This T cell receptor (beta chain) was sequenced in a study of blood T cell repertoires in COVID-19. Per germline, CDR1 SGHRS and CDR2 YFSETQ. The CDR3 totals 16 residues. Trimming removed 3 bases from V and 9 bases from J, with 22 bases in between. Sequencing was performed with immunoSEQ multiplex PCR; in TCRdb, only in-frame clones are kept and a portion is missing. The sample yields around 100,000 clones, 80% to 85% seen once. This clone was seen a few times. The TCR sequence derives from a woman in her 70s with acute or convalescent COVID-19. The sequenced sample was peripheral blood. This sequence joins TRBV5-1 and TRBJ2-4; weak D call: TRBD1 (5 bases). The CDR3 protein is CASSYDGQGRGSIQYF. As DNA, the CDR3 is TGCGCCAGCAGCTATGACGGGCAGGGAAGGGGAAGCATTCAGTACTTC. The complete variable domain, with remaining parts taken from reference TRBV5-1 and TRBJ2-4, reads KAGVTQTPRYLIKTRGQQVTLSCSPISGHRSVSWYQQTPGQGLQFLFEYFSETQRNKGNFPGRFSGRQFSNSRSEMNVSTLELGDSALYLCASSYDGQGRGSIQYFGAGTRLSVL.